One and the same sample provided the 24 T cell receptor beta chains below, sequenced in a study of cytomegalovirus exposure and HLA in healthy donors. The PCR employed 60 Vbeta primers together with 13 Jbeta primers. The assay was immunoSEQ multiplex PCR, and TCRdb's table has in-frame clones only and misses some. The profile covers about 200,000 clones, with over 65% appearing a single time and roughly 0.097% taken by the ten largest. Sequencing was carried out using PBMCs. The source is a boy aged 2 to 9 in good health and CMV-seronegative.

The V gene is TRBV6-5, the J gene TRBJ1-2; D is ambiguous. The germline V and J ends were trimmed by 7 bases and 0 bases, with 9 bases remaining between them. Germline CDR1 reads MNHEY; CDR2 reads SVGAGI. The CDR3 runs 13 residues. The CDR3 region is CASKREANYGYTF. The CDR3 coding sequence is TGTGCCAGCAAGCGGGAAGCTAACTATGGCTACACCTTC.

DNA for the CDR3: TGCAGCGTTGCTGTAGGTCAGGATCACGCAGATACGCAGTATTTT. Amino acid sequence: CSVAVGQDHADTQYF. The rearrangement joins TRBV29-1 to TRBJ2-3; D unclear. V was shortened by 4 bases and J by 4 bases, with 18 bases between the two germline ends. Germline V lookup: CDR1 SQVTM, CDR2 ANQGSEA. There are 15 residues in the CDR3.

CDR3 residues: CASSLNAGNQPQHF. CDR3 nucleotides: TGTGCCAGCAGCTTGAATGCAGGGAATCAGCCCCAGCATTTT. The rearrangement joins TRBV5-6 to TRBJ1-5, with a weak D call TRBD1 (5 bases). The germline CDR1 and CDR2 sequences are SGHDT and YYEEEE. V gave up 1 base and J gave up 4 bases, with 9 bases separating them. The CDR3 covers 14 residues.

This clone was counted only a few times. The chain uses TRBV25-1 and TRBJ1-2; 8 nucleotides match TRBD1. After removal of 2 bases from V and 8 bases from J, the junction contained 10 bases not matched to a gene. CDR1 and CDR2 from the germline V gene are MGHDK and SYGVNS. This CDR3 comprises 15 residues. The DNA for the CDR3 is TGTGCCAGCAGTGAAAGGACAGGGAGGCAGGAGGGCTACACCTTC. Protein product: CASSERTGRQEGYTF.

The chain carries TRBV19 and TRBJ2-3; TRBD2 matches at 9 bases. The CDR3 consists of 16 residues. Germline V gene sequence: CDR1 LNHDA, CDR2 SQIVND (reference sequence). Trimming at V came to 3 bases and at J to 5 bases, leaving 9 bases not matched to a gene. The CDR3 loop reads CASSMALAGWRDTQYF. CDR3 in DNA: TGTGCCAGTAGTATGGCCCTAGCGGGGTGGAGAGATACGCAGTATTTT.

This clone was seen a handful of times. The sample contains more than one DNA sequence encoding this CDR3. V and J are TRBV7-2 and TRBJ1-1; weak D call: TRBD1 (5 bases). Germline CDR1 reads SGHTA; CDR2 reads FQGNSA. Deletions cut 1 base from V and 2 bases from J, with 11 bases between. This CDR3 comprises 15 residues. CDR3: CASSLVAGLNTEAFF. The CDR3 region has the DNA TGTGCCAGCAGCTTAGTTGCAGGGCTAAACACTGAAGCTTTCTTT.

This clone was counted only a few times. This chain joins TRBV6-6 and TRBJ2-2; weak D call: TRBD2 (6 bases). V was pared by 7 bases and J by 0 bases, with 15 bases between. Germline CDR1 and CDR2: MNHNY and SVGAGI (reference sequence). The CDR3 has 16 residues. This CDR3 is CASTTPGTANTGELFF. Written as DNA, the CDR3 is TGTGCCAGCACCACTCCCGGGACTGCGAACACCGGGGAGCTGTTTTTT.

The CDR3 here is CASSTRQDRAYEQYF. The CDR3 coding sequence is TGTGCCAGTAGTACTCGACAGGATCGGGCCTACGAGCAGTACTTC. The chain joins TRBV19 to TRBJ2-5, with D possibly matching TRBD1 (6 bases). The J call could be wrong; TRBJ2-7 is a better fit for the DNA end. Germline V CDR1 and CDR2: LNHDA, SQIVND (reference sequence). The CDR3 covers 15 residues.

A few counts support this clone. The CDR3 nucleotides are TGTGCCAGCAGCAACCACCGGGACAGGGGAACCTCTGGGGCCAACGTCCTGACTTTC. Translating it yields CASSNHRDRGTSGANVLTF. The J gene is TRBJ2-6, the V gene TRBV9; TRBD1 aligns across 10 bases. The V gene's germline CDR1 is SGDLS and CDR2 YYNGEE. The CDR3 has 19 amino acids. V dropped 4 bases and J dropped 0; count of bases not matched to a gene: 10.

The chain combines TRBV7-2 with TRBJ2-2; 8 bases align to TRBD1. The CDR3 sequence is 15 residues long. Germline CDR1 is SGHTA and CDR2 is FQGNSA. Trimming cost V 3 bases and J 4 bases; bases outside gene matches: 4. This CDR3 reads CASSFGTGPTGELFF. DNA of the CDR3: TGTGCCAGCAGCTTTGGGACAGGTCCCACCGGGGAGCTGTTTTTT.

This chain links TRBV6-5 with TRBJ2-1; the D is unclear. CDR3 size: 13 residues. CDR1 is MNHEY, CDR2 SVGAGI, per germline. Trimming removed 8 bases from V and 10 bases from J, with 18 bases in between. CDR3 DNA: TGTGCCAGCTCCCAGGCGTTTCGTATGGAGCAGTTCTTC. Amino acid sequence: CASSQAFRMEQFF.

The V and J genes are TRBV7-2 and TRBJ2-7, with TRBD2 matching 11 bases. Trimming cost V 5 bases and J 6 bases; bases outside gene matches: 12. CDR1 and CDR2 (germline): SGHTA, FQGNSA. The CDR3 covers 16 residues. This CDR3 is CASSPRLSGGAVEQYF. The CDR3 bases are TGTGCCAGCAGCCCCCGCCTTAGCGGGGGGGCAGTCGAGCAGTACTTC. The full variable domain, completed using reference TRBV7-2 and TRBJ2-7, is GAGVSQSPSNKVTEKGKDVELRCDPISGHTALYWYRQSLGQGLEFLIYFQGNSAPDKSGLPSDRFSAERTGGSVSTLTIQRTQQEDSAVYLCASSPRLSGGAVEQYFGPGTRLTVT.

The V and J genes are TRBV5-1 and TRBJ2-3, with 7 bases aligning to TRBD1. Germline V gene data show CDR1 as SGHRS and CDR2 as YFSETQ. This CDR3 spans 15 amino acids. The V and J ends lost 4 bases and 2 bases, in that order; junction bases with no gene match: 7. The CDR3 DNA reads TGCGCCAGCAGCCCGGGACAGCCTTCCACAGATACGCAGTATTTT. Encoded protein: CASSPGQPSTDTQYF.

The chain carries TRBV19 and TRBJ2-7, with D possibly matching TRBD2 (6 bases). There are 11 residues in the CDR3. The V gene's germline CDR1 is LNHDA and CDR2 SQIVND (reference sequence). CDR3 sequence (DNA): TGTGTTTCGGAGGGACCCTACGAGCAGTACTTC. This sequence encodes CVSEGPYEQYF. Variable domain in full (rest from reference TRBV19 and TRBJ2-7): DGGITQSPKYLFRKEGQNVTLSCEQNLNHDAMYWYRQDPGQGLRLIYYSQIVNDFQKGDIAEGYSVSREKKESFPLTVTSAQKNPTAFYLCVSEGPYEQYFGPGTRLTVT.

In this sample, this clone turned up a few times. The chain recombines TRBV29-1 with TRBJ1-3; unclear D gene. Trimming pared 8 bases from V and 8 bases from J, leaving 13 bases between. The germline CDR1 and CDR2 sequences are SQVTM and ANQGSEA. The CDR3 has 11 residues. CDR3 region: CSFRQEDTIYF. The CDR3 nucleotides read TGCAGCTTTCGGCAGGAAGACACCATATATTTT.

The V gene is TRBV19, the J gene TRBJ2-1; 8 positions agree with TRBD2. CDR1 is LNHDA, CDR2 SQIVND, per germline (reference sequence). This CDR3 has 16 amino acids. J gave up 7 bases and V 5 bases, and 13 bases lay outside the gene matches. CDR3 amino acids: CASSPLAGGPVNEQFF. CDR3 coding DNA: TGTGCCAGTAGTCCACTGGCGGGGGGCCCAGTAAATGAGCAGTTCTTC.

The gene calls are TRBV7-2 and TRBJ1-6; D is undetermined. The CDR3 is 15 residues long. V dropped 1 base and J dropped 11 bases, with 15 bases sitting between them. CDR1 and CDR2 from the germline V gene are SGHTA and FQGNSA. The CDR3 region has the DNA TGTGCCAGCAGCTTAGATATATTGCCTTCGGCACCCCTCCACTTT. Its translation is CASSLDILPSAPLHF.

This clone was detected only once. In DNA, the CDR3 is TGCGCCAGCAGCCAAGTAGACAGGGGGGACGGGGAGCTGTTTTTT. Its protein is CASSQVDRGDGELFF. This rearrangement joins TRBV4-3 to TRBJ2-2; 9 bases are a match to TRBD1. The V and J ends lost 1 base and 7 bases, in that order; junction bases with no gene match: 4. The germline CDR1 and CDR2 sequences are LGHNA and YSLEER. CDR3 length: 15 residues.

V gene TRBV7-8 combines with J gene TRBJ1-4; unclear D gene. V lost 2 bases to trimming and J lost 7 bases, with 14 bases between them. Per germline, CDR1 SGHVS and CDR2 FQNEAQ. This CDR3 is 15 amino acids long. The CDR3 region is CASSLMAPIAEKLFF. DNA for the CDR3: TGTGCCAGCAGCTTAATGGCCCCCATCGCTGAAAAACTGTTTTTT.

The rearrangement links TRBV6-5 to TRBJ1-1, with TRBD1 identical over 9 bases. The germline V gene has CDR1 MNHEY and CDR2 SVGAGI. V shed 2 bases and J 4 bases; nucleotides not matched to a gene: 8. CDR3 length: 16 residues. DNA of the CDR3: TGTGCCAGCAGTTACGACAGGGGGATTGGAGGCACTGAAGCTTTCTTT. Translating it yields CASSYDRGIGGTEAFF.

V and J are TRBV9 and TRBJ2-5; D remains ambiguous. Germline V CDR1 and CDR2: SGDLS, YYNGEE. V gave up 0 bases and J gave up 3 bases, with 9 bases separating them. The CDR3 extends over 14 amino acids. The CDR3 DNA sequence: TGTGCCAGCAGCGTAGTGCCCGTAGAAGAGACCCAGTACTTC. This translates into CASSVVPVEETQYF.

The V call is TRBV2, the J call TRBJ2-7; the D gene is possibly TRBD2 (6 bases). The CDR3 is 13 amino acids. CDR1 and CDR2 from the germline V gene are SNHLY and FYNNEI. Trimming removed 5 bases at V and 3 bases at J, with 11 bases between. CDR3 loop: CASSWGLDYEQYF. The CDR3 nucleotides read TGTGCCAGCAGTTGGGGACTTGACTACGAGCAGTACTTC.

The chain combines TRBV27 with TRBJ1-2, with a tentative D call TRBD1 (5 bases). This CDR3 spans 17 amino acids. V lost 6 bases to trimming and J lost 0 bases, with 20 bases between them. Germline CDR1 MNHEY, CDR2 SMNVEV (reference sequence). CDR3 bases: TGTGCCAGCAGGTCCCTCCTCAGGGCCAAGACTAACTATGGCTACACCTTC. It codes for CASRSLLRAKTNYGYTF.

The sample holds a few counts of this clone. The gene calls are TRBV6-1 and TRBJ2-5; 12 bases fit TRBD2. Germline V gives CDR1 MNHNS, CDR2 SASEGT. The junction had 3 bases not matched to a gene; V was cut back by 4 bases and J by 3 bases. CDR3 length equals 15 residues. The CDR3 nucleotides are TGTGCCAGCAGTGGAACTAGCGGGGGGAAAGAGACCCAGTACTTC. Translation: CASSGTSGGKETQYF.